These T cell receptor beta chains were read from a single sample in a study of T-cell memory formation after mild COVID-19. One entry per CDR3 protein, called by TCRdb with MiXCR from the 5' RACE reads. Among 470,000 or so distinct CDR3 sequences listed, about 23% were seen once. Sequencing was performed on PBMCs or a T cell subset sorted from them (not recorded which). The source is an adult woman who had mild COVID-19 (a few samples of this study predate the infection). Cell type and time point are not known. CDR3s include the opening cysteine and the closing phenylalanine or tryptophan. Fields, in order: V gene, clone size, J gene, D gene, CDR3 protein, CDR3 DNA. A D gene is named only where the DNA matches it firmly. Expanded clones get a size class; other rows say once, few or many, or leave the size out.

V gene: TRBV5-1; clone size: few; J gene: TRBJ2-3; D gene: TRBD2; CDR3 protein: CASSKLGLAGGRDTQYF; CDR3 DNA: TGCGCCAGCAGCAAACTGGGACTAGCGGGGGGGCGCGATACGCAGTATTTT
V gene: TRBV6-2/TRBV6-3; clone size: few; J gene: TRBJ2-1; D gene: NA; CDR3 protein: CASSYPSSYNEQFF; CDR3 DNA: TGTGCCAGCAGTTACCCCAGCTCCTACAATGAGCAGTTCTTC
V gene: TRBV5-1; clone size: once; J gene: TRBJ1-1; D gene: TRBD1; CDR3 protein: CASSDMRTGINTEAFF; CDR3 DNA: TGCGCCAGCAGCGATATGCGGACAGGGATAAACACTGAAGCTTTCTTT
V gene: TRBV24-1; clone size: once; J gene: TRBJ2-1; D gene: NA; CDR3 protein: CATSDLAKVNEQFF; CDR3 DNA: TGTGCCACCAGTGATTTGGCGAAGGTCAATGAGCAGTTCTTC
V gene: TRBV5-1; clone size: many; J gene: TRBJ1-5; D gene: TRBD1; CDR3 protein: CASSFTGGGFQPQHF; CDR3 DNA: TGCGCCAGCAGCTTCACAGGGGGAGGCTTTCAGCCCCAGCATTTT
V gene: TRBV20-1; clone size: NA; J gene: TRBJ1-6; D gene: NA; CDR3 protein: CSAGPAGVLYNSPLHF; CDR3 DNA: TGCAGTGCGGGCCCTGCAGGGGTGCTCTATAATTCACCCCTCCACTTT
V gene: TRBV27; clone size: NA; J gene: TRBJ2-7; D gene: NA; CDR3 protein: CASSPVDRQLYVYEQYF; CDR3 DNA: TGTGCCAGCAGTCCCGTGGACAGACAGCTATATGTCTACGAGCAGTACTTC
V gene: TRBV20-1; clone size: many; J gene: TRBJ1-6; D gene: NA; CDR3 protein: CSASEAGKESPLHF; CDR3 DNA: TGCAGTGCTAGCGAGGCAGGGAAAGAATCACCCCTCCACTTT
V gene: TRBV12-3/TRBV12-4; clone size: NA; J gene: TRBJ2-5; D gene: NA; CDR3 protein: CASSPSGDQETQYF; CDR3 DNA: TGTGCCAGCAGCCCATCGGGTGACCAAGAGACCCAGTACTTC
V gene: TRBV3-1; clone size: NA; J gene: TRBJ2-1; D gene: TRBD2; CDR3 protein: CASSLPARLAGVVHHEQFF; CDR3 DNA: TGTGCCAGCAGCTTACCGGCCAGACTAGCGGGGGTGGTCCACCATGAGCAGTTCTTC
V gene: TRBV5-1; clone size: NA; J gene: TRBJ1-2; D gene: NA; CDR3 protein: CASSLETMGTWRRATYGYTF; CDR3 DNA: TGCGCCAGCAGCTTGGAAACAATGGGGACGTGGCGCAGGGCAACCTATGGCTACACCTTC
V gene: TRBV6-6; clone size: few; J gene: TRBJ1-5; D gene: NA; CDR3 protein: CASSSTREGGVQPQHF; CDR3 DNA: TGTGCCAGCAGCTCCACAAGGGAAGGGGGAGTTCAGCCCCAGCATTTT
V gene: TRBV15; clone size: NA; J gene: TRBJ1-1; D gene: NA; CDR3 protein: CATSRDQGIGTEAFF; CDR3 DNA: TGTGCCACCAGCAGGGACCAGGGGATTGGCACTGAAGCTTTCTTT
V gene: TRBV5-6; clone size: NA; J gene: TRBJ2-1; D gene: TRBD1; CDR3 protein: CASRRTGAHEQFF; CDR3 DNA: TGTGCCAGCAGACGGACAGGGGCCCACGAGCAGTTCTTC
V gene: TRBV12-3/TRBV12-4; clone size: few; J gene: TRBJ2-7; D gene: TRBD2; CDR3 protein: CASGVAGDYEQYF; CDR3 DNA: TGTGCCAGCGGGGTGGCGGGGGACTACGAGCAGTACTTC